This TCR beta chain was captured by sequencing in a study of T cells after yellow fever vaccination. Notes on the study in general: Post-booster repertoires contained most primary-vaccination clones again (roughly 97% CD4, about 88% CD8). The secondary response was weaker but peaked faster, day 5 versus 15. Although most clonotypes did not, a small share appeared in both CD4 and CD8 compartments.

In its sample, this clonotype was seen many times. Antigen specificity is unknown. CDR3 size: 14 residues. After removal of 4 bases from V and 6 bases from J, the junction contained 5 bases not matched to a gene. Germline V CDR1 and CDR2: SGHTA, FQGNSA. 5'RACE template switching produced TCR cDNA carrying a universal primer site and UMIs. TCRdb passed the 5' RACE reads through MiXCR, listing each CDR3 protein once. The table includes about 580,000 distinct CDR3 sequences, about 17% detected once. V usage is TRBV7-2 and J usage is TRBJ2-1; TRBD1 matches 8 bases. The receptor's source is a man aged 18 to 30 who received the YFV17D yellow fever vaccine. The sequenced sample was PBMCs, obtained roughly 5 days after the first yellow fever vaccination. In nucleotides, the CDR3 is TGTGCCAGCAGCTCTGACAGGGGTTCCAATGAGCAGTTCTTC. It yields the protein CASSSDRGSNEQFF. The entire variable domain, with the rest obtained from reference TRBV7-2 and TRBJ2-1, is as follows: GAGVSQSPSNKVTEKGKDVELRCDPISGHTALYWYRQSLGQGLEFLIYFQGNSAPDKSGLPSDRFSAERTGGSVSTLTIQRTQQEDSAVYLCASSSDRGSNEQFFGPGTRLTVL.